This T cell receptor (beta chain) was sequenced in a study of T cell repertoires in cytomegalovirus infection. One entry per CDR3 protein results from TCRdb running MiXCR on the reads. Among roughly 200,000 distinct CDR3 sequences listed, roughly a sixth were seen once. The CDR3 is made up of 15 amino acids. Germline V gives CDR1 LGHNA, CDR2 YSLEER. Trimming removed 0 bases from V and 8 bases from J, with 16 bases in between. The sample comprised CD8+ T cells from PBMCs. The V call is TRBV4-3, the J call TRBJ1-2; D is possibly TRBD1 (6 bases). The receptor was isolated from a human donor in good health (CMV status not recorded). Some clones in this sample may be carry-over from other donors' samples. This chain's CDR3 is CASSQEGTGAVGYTF. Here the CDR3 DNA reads TGCGCCAGCAGCCAAGAGGGGACGGGGGCGGTAGGCTACACCTTC.